One T cell receptor beta chain is described in this entry. Its antigen is currently unknown. The source of the sample is a study of beta chain features in type 1 diabetes. Study results and limitations: In every one of the four CD4+ subsets, TCRB CDR3s were moderately but significantly shorter in Type 1 diabetes patients.

Per the germline V gene, CDR1 is SQVTM and CDR2 is ANQGSEA. Between the trimmed V and J ends, which lost 5 bases and 0 bases, there was a span of 13 bases. The CDR3 contains 14 residues. Isolated RNA was reverse transcribed in full, so expressed TCRB transcripts were sequenced. Repertoires were generated with immunoSEQ multiplex PCR, while TCRdb's copy carries only in-frame clones and drops some. The repertoire holds 120,000 or so clones, with approximately 15% as singletons. The V gene is TRBV29-1, the J gene TRBJ1-1; maybe TRBD1 (5 bases). What was sequenced was central memory CD4+ T cells from blood. This TCR was recovered from a man aged 18 to 29 with type 1 diabetes. The CDR3 sequence: CSVRDRWMNTEAFF. DNA for the CDR3: TGCAGCGTTCGGGACCGTTGGATGAACACTGAAGCTTTCTTT. Looking up the rest from reference TRBV29-1 and TRBJ1-1 gives the full variable domain: SAVISQKPSRDICQRGTSLTIQCQVDSQVTMMFWYRQQPGQSLTLIATANQGSEATYESGFVIDKFPISRPNLTFSTLTVSNMSPEDSSIYLCSVRDRWMNTEAFFGQGTRLTVV.